There are a few counts of the clone carrying this TCR beta chain. Library preparation (for TCRbeta) was performed with unique molecular identifiers. TCRdb re-called the PCR reads through MiXCR, storing one row per CDR3 protein. The table includes around 500,000 distinct CDR3 sequences, roughly 23% detected once. This sample was taken from a study of T-cell reconstitution after alpha-beta-depleted transplantation in children. The CDR3 has 13 residues. Germline loops: CDR1 DFQATT, CDR2 SNEGSKA (reference sequence). V was pared by 5 bases and J by 1 base, with 9 bases between. The sequences come from PBMCs, mostly from graft donor cells, collected 360 days after TCRalphabeta/CD19-depleted stem cell transplant. V usage is TRBV20-1 and J usage is TRBJ2-4; no definite D call. This TCR was recovered from a boy in the first two years of life who had a stem cell transplant for acute myeloid leukemia, so the T cells may come from the graft donor. DNA for the CDR3: TGCAGTGCTGCGATGGTCGCCAAAAACATTCAGTACTTC. Translation gives CSAAMVAKNIQYF.